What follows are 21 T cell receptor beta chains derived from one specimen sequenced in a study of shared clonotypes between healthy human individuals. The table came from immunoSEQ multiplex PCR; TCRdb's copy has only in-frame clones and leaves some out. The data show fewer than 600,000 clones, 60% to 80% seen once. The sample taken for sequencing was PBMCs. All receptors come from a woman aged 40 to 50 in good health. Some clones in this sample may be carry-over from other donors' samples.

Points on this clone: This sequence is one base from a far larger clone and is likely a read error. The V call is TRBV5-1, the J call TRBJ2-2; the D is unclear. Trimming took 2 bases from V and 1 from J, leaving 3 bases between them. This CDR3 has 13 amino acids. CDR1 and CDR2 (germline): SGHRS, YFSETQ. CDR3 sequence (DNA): TGCGCCAGCAGCTTACAGAACACCGGGGAGCTGTTTTTT. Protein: CASSLQNTGELFF.

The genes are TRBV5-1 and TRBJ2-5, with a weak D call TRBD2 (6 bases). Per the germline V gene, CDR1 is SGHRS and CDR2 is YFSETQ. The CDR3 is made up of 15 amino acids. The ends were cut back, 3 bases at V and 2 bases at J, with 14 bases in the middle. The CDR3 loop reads CASSSTRAGQETQYF. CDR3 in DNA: TGCGCCAGCAGCTCCACGCGCGCGGGACAAGAGACCCAGTACTTC.

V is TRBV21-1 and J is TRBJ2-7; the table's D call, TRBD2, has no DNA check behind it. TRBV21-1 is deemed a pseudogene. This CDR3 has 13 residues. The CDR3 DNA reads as TGTGCCAGCAGCAGGAGTAGCGGGAGGGTGCAGTACTTC. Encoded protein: CASSRSSGRVQYF.

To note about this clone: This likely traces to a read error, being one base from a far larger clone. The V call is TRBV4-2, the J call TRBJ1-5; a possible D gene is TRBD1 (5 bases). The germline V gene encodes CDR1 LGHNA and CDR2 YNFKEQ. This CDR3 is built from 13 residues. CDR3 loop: CSSSQVKGRPQHF. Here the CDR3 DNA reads TGTTCCAGCAGCCAAGTAAAGGGGCGACCCCAGCATTTT.

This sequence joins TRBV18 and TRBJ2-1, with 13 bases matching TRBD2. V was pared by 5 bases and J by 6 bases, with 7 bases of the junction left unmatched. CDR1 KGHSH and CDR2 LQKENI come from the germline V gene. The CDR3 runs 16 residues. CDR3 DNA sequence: TGTGCCAGCTCAACCACACTAGCGGGAGGGCCCAATGAGCAGTTCTTC. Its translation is CASSTTLAGGPNEQFF.

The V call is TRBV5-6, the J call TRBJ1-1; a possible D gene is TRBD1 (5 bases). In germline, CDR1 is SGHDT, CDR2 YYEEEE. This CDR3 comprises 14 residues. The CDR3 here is CAAGKTALNTEAFF. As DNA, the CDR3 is TGTGCAGCCGGTAAGACAGCTTTGAACACTGAAGCTTTCTTT.

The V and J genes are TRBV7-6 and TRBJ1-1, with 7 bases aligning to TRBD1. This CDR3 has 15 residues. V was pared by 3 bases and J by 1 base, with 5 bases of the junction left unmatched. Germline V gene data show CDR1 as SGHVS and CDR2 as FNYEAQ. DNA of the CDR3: TGTGCCAGCAGCTTTGGGACAGCGAGGAACACTGAAGCTTTCTTT. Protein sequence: CASSFGTARNTEAFF. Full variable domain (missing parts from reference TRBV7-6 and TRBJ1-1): GAGVSQSPRYKVTKRGQDVALRCDPISGHVSLYWYRQALGQGPEFLTYFNYEAQQDKSGLPNDRFSAERPEGSISTLTIQRTEQRDSAMYRCASSFGTARNTEAFFGQGTRLTVV.

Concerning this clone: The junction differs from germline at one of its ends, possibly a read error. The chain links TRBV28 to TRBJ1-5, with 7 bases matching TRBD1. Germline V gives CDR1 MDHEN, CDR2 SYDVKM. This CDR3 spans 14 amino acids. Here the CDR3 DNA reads TGTGCCAGCGCGACAGGGACTAGCCATCAGCCCCAGCATTTT. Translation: CASATGTSHQPQHF.

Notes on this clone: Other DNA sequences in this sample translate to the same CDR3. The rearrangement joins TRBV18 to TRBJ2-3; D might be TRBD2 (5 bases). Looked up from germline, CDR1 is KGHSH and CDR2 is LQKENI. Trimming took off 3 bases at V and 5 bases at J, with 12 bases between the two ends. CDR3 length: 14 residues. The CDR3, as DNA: TGTGCCAGCTCACCTCCGGTCGCGGGAGATACGCAGTATTTT. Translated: CASSPPVAGDTQYF.

The DNA for the CDR3 is TGTGCCAGCAGCTCCCGGTGGGGCGCGGACAATGAGCAGTTCTTC. This encodes CASSSRWGADNEQFF. The gene calls are TRBV7-2 and TRBJ2-1, with D perhaps TRBD1 (5 bases). This CDR3 comprises 15 residues. Trimming removed 4 bases at V and 5 bases at J, with 15 bases between. Germline V lookup: CDR1 SGHTA, CDR2 FQGNSA.

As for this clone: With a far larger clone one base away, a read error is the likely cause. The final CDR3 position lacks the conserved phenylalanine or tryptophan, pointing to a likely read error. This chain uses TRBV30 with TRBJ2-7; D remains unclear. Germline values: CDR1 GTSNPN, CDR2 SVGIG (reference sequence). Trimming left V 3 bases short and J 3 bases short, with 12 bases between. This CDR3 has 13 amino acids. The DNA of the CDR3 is TGTGCCTGGAGGCGAATGGACGACTACGAGCAGTACCTC. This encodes CAWRRMDDYEQYL.

CDR3 sequence: CASSPSPTYEQYF. The CDR3 nucleotides read TGTGCCAGCAGTCCCTCTCCCACCTACGAGCAGTACTTC. The J gene is TRBJ2-7, the V gene TRBV28; D uncertain. With 5 bases removed from V and 2 bases from J, the gap between germline ends came to 10 bases. The CDR3 has 13 residues. Germline-derived CDR1 and CDR2 are MDHEN and SYDVKM.

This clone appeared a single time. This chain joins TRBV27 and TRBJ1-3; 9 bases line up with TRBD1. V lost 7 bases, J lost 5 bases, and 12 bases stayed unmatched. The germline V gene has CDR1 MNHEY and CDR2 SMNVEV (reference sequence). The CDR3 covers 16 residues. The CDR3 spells CASNMLGQGGRNTIYF. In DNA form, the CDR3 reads TGTGCCAGCAATATGTTGGGACAGGGCGGTAGAAACACCATATATTTT.

The CDR3 sequence: CASTYRQDFTEAFF. In DNA form, the CDR3 reads TGTGCCAGCACCTACCGACAGGATTTCACTGAAGCTTTCTTT. The genes are TRBV2 and TRBJ1-1, with a possible D match to TRBD1 (6 bases). Trimming left V 7 bases short and J 4 bases short, with 16 bases between. Germline CDR1 SNHLY, CDR2 FYNNEI. The CDR3 consists of 14 residues.

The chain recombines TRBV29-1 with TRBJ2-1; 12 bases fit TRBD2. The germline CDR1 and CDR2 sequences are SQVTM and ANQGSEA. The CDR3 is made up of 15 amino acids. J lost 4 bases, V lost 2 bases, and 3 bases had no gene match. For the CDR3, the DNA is TGCAGCGTTGAACGACTAGCGGGAGTTTACAATGAGCAGTTCTTC. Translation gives CSVERLAGVYNEQFF.

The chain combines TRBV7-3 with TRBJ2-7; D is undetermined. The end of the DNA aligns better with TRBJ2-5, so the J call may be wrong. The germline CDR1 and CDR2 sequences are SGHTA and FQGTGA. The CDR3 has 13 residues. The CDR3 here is CASSPNPQETQYF. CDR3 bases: TGTGCCAGCAGCCCCAACCCCCAAGAGACCCAGTACTTC.

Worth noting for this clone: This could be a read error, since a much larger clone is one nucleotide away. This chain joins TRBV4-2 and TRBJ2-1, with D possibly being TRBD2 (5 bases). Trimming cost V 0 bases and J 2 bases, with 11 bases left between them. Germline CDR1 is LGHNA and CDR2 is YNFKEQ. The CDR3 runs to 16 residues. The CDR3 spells CASSQDLDGTYNEQFF. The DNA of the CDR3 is TGTGCCAGCAGCCAAGATCTGGACGGGACCTACAATGAGCAGTTCTTC.

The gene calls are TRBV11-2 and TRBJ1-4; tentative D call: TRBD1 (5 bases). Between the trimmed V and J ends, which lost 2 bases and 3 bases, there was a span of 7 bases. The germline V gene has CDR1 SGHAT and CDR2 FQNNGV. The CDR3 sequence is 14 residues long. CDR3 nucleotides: TGTGCCAGCAGCTTACGACAGTCTAATGAAAAACTGTTTTTT. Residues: CASSLRQSNEKLFF. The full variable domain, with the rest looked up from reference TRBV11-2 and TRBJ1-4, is EAGVAQSPRYKIIEKRQSVAFWCNPISGHATLYWYQQILGQGPKLLIQFQNNGVVDDSQLPKDRFSAERLKGVDSTLKIQPAKLEDSAVYLCASSLRQSNEKLFFGSGTQLSVL.

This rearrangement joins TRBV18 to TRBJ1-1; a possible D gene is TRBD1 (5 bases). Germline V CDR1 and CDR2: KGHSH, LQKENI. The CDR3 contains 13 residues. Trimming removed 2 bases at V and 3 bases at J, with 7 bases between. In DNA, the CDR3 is TGTGCCAGCTCACCAGTGGGGGACACTGAAGCTTTCTTT. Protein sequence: CASSPVGDTEAFF.

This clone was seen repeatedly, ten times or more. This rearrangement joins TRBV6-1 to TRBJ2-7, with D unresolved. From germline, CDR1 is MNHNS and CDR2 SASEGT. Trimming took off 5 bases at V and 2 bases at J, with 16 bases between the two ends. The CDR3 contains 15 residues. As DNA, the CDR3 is TGTGCCAGCAGTCCTTCGGTCGAGCGACCCTACGAGCAGTACTTC. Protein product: CASSPSVERPYEQYF.

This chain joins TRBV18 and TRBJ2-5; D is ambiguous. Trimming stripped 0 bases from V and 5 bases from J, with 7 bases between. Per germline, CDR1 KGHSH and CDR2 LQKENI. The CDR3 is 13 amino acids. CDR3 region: CASSPPVLETQYF. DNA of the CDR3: TGTGCCAGCTCACCACCGGTTCTTGAGACCCAGTACTTC.